Below, 11 T cell receptor beta chains from the same sample are listed, as sequenced in a study of PD-1 blockade in classical Hodgkin lymphoma. Every single patient, without exception, relapsed after autologous stem cell transplantation, and brentuximab vedotin exposure varied. Here immunoSEQ multiplex PCR was the method, and the copy in TCRdb shows in-frame clones only, minus some. Of about 98,000 clones listed, 75% to 85% were seen once; the top ten hold 15% to 20%. The sample was peripheral blood mononuclear cells (PBMCs), taken before the second cycle of nivolumab. Receptor source: a human donor with classical Hodgkin lymphoma.

The J gene is TRBJ1-4, the V gene TRBV4-1; D not certain. V lost 8 bases and J lost 8, with 6 bases in between. The CDR3 extends over 10 amino acids. In germline, CDR1 is MGHRA, CDR2 YSYEKL. As DNA, the CDR3 is TGCGCCAGCTTTCGGGAAAAACTGTTTTTT. This sequence encodes CASFREKLFF.

The rearrangement uses TRBV11-3 and TRBJ2-2, with a weak D call TRBD1 (6 bases). V was trimmed by 4 bases and J by 5 bases, leaving 14 bases between them. From germline, CDR1 is SGHNT and CDR2 YENEEA. This CDR3 region has 15 residues. CDR3 in amino acids: CASSSRDKFTGELFF. The CDR3 nucleotides are TGTGCCAGCAGCTCCCGGGACAAATTTACCGGGGAGCTGTTTTTT.

This clone was observed once. V is TRBV11-2 and J is TRBJ2-1, with 9 nucleotides matching TRBD2. CDR1 and CDR2 (germline): SGHAT, FQNNGV. Unmatched junction bases numbered 2, after V lost 5 bases and J lost 0 bases. The CDR3 covers 15 residues. CDR3: CASSLSGSSYNEQFF. The CDR3 DNA follows: TGTGCCAGCAGCCTTAGCGGGAGCTCCTACAATGAGCAGTTCTTC.

This rearrangement joins TRBV2 to TRBJ2-7; the match to TRBD2 covers 11 bases. Germline trimming cut 5 bases from V and 2 bases from J; bases unmatched to any gene: 5. CDR3 size: 15 residues. Germline CDR1 reads SNHLY; CDR2 reads FYNNEI. In nucleotides, the CDR3 is TGTGCCAGCAGTAAAATAGCGGGAGGGACCTACGAGCAGTACTTC. It specifies CASSKIAGGTYEQYF.

The CDR3: CASSIDPKGTYEQYF. The CDR3 bases are TGTGCCAGTAGTATAGATCCTAAGGGGACCTACGAGCAGTACTTC. The chain couples TRBV19 to TRBJ2-7; tentatively, D is TRBD1 (5 bases). The CDR3 is made up of 15 amino acids. CDR1 and CDR2 from the germline V gene are LNHDA and SQIVND (reference sequence). Trimming shortened V by 0 bases and J by 2 bases, and 11 bases separated the two germline ends.

The chain uses TRBV7-2 and TRBJ2-5; D not certain. From germline, CDR1 is SGHTA and CDR2 FQGNSA. Trimming pared 0 bases from V and 1 base from J, leaving 15 bases between. This CDR3 has 17 residues. The CDR3 DNA reads as TGTGCCAGCAGCTTAGCGCTAAGGCCCCCTCCCCAAGAGACCCAGTACTTC. Protein: CASSLALRPPPQETQYF.

V and J are TRBV5-1 and TRBJ1-1, with D possibly being TRBD1 (5 bases). The CDR3 sequence is 14 residues long. Trimming removed 9 bases at V and 1 base at J, with 16 bases between. Germline assignment: CDR1 SGHRS and CDR2 YFSETQ. The CDR3 DNA reads as TGCGCCACCACCTTGGGGACGGCGAACACTGAAGCTTTCTTT. Its translation is CATTLGTANTEAFF.

V and J are TRBV5-1 and TRBJ2-4; unclear D gene. The CDR3 is 14 residues long. Germline V gene sequence: CDR1 SGHRS, CDR2 YFSETQ. Between the trimmed V and J ends, which lost 4 bases and 0 bases, there was a span of 8 bases. CDR3 in amino acids: CASSPGLAKNIQYF. DNA for the CDR3: TGCGCCAGCAGCCCCGGGCTAGCCAAAAACATTCAGTACTTC.

The chain is built from TRBV15 and TRBJ2-1, with D possibly matching TRBD2 (5 bases). CDR3 length equals 15 residues. V was clipped by 2 bases and J by 3 bases, with 11 bases between them. Germline CDR1 LNHNV, CDR2 YYDKDF (reference sequence). CDR3 nucleotides: TGTGCCACCAGCAGAACTAGTACCTACTACAATGAGCAGTTCTTC. It encodes CATSRTSTYYNEQFF.

The CDR3 protein is CATSRGTSGSQETQYF. The DNA for the CDR3 is TGTGCCACCAGCAGAGGTACTAGCGGGAGTCAAGAGACCCAGTACTTC. This chain links TRBV15 with TRBJ2-5, with 11 bases identical to TRBD2. Germline loops: CDR1 LNHNV, CDR2 YYDKDF (reference sequence). The CDR3 loop spans 16 amino acids. V gave up 1 base and J gave up 2 bases; unmatched junction bases: 3.

V is TRBV4-2 and J is TRBJ2-2; no firm D call. V was shortened by 4 bases and J by 4 bases, with 13 bases between the two germline ends. This CDR3 has 15 residues. In germline, CDR1 is LGHNA, CDR2 YNFKEQ. Here the CDR3 DNA reads TGTGCCAGCAGCCCTCAAGGGTCGGTCACCGGGGAGCTGTTTTTT. It codes for CASSPQGSVTGELFF.